These 24 T cell receptor beta chains share one sample of origin, sequenced in a study of blood T cell repertoires in COVID-19 (dated by TCRdb to 2018 to 2020). The library relied on the immunoSEQ multiplex PCR assay. In its TCRdb copy, this immuneACCESS table keeps in-frame sequences only and misses some clones. Where compared with another copy, unresolved V genes explain less than half of these, and the others have no known cause. The sample table shows approximately 120,000 clones, and more than 70% are seen once. Together, the top ten hold around 4.1% of the sample. Sequencing input: peripheral blood. The source of these receptors is a human donor in a cohort sampled during active COVID-19.

The chain uses TRBV5-1 and TRBJ1-1, with a tentative D call TRBD1 (6 bases). CDR1 is SGHRS, CDR2 YFSETQ, per germline. V dropped 4 bases and J dropped 4 bases, with 17 bases sitting between them. CDR3 size: 15 residues. The CDR3 loop reads CASSPTRGRGTEAFF. The CDR3 nucleotides are TGCGCCAGCAGCCCGACCAGGGGAAGGGGCACTGAAGCTTTCTTT.

V is TRBV5-5 and J is TRBJ1-6; no firm D call. Germline loops: CDR1 SGHKS, CDR2 YYEKEE (reference sequence). The V gene lost 1 base and the J gene lost 7 bases, with 12 bases spanning the gap. CDR3 size: 15 residues. The CDR3 sequence is CASSLYLGTNSPLHF. Written as DNA, the CDR3 is TGTGCCAGCAGCTTGTATCTAGGAACAAATTCACCCCTCCACTTT.

The CDR3 protein is CASSDYRDTYSSNYGYTF. The CDR3 region has the DNA TGTGCCAGCAGTGATTACCGGGACACGTATAGCTCCAACTATGGCTACACCTTC. The chain links TRBV25-1 to TRBJ1-2, with D possibly matching TRBD1 (6 bases). Deletions cut 3 bases from V and 2 bases from J, with 22 bases between. Germline CDR1 is MGHDK and CDR2 is SYGVNS. CDR3 size: 18 residues.

The V gene is TRBV5-4, the J gene TRBJ2-2; 14 bases fit TRBD2. Per the germline V gene, CDR1 is SGHNT and CDR2 is YYREEE (reference sequence). The V and J ends lost 4 bases and 1 base, in that order; junction bases with no gene match: 3. The CDR3 covers 17 residues. The CDR3 sequence: CASSKGLAGENTGELFF. The CDR3 DNA sequence: TGTGCCAGCAGCAAGGGACTAGCGGGAGAGAACACCGGGGAGCTGTTTTTT.

This chain connects TRBV10-3 to TRBJ2-7; TRBD1 matches at 8 bases. Germline-derived CDR1 and CDR2 are ENHRY and SYGVKD. V trimming: 0 bases; J trimming: 5 bases; junction bases outside the gene matches: 6. The CDR3 is made up of 15 amino acids. This chain's CDR3 is CAISESTGDIHEQYV. In DNA, the CDR3 is TGTGCCATCAGTGAGTCGACAGGGGACATCCACGAGCAGTACGTC.

This clone was counted between two and nine times. V and J are TRBV10-3 and TRBJ1-5, with a tentative D call TRBD1 (5 bases). V gave up 3 bases and J gave up 7 bases, with 10 bases separating them. The CDR3 sequence is 13 residues long. Germline assignment: CDR1 ENHRY and CDR2 SYGVKD. CDR3 bases: TGTGCCATCAGTGACACGCAGGGACAGCCCCAGCATTTT. Its protein is CAISDTQGQPQHF.

V is TRBV30 and J is TRBJ2-2, with D hard to call. Germline values: CDR1 GTSNPN, CDR2 SVGIG (reference sequence). V shed 2 bases and J shed 3 bases, with 16 bases lying between them. The CDR3 extends over 16 amino acids. The chain's CDR3 is CAWSTYQHYYTGELFF. The CDR3 nucleotides are TGTGCCTGGAGTACTTATCAGCACTACTACACCGGGGAGCTGTTTTTT.

The chain combines TRBV6-5 with TRBJ1-3; weak D call: TRBD1 (5 bases). Germline CDR1 reads MNHEY; CDR2 reads SVGAGI. The CDR3 extends over 15 amino acids. The V and J ends lost 7 bases and 4 bases respectively, with 17 bases between them. The CDR3 is CASTTLLGGGNTIYF. The CDR3 nucleotides are TGTGCCAGCACTACCCTCCTGGGGGGGGGAAACACCATATATTTT.

The V gene is TRBV5-6, the J gene TRBJ2-7; 8 positions match TRBD2. The CDR3 is 16 amino acids. Trimming cost V 2 bases and J 2 bases; bases outside gene matches: 9. From germline, CDR1 is SGHDT and CDR2 YYEEEE. CDR3 loop: CASSFPVAGGPYEQYF. CDR3 DNA sequence: TGTGCCAGCAGCTTCCCCGTGGCGGGGGGACCCTACGAGCAGTACTTC.

This clone has a single count. The V gene is TRBV9, the J gene TRBJ1-5; 7 positions agree with TRBD1. Germline CDR1 and CDR2: SGDLS and YYNGEE. This CDR3 has 16 amino acids. J was trimmed by 0 bases and V by 4 bases; bases with no gene match: 7. The CDR3 coding sequence is TGTGCCAGCAGCTCAAGGGACAGCCATAGCAATCAGCCCCAGCATTTT. The encoded protein is CASSSRDSHSNQPQHF. The full variable domain, its missing parts supplied by reference TRBV9 and TRBJ1-5, is DSGVTQTPKHLITATGQRVTLRCSPRSGDLSVYWYQQSLDQGLQFLIQYYNGEERAKGNILERFSAQQFPDLHSELNLSSLELGDSALYFCASSSRDSHSNQPQHFGDGTRLSIL.

This clone was counted at least ten times. The chain joins TRBV24-1 to TRBJ2-3; the match to TRBD2 covers 7 bases. The ends lost 4 bases at V and 8 bases at J; junction bases unmatched: 17. This CDR3 has 17 amino acids. From germline, CDR1 is KGHDR and CDR2 SFDVKD. Written as DNA, the CDR3 is TGTGCCACCAGTGAAGCGGGAACTGCAATCCCGGGGGGTACGCAGTATTTT. This translates into CATSEAGTAIPGGTQYF.

The gene calls are TRBV4-3 and TRBJ1-1, with D possibly matching TRBD1 (6 bases). The CDR3 length is 16 residues. Germline CDR1 is LGHNA and CDR2 is YSLEER. Deletions cut 0 bases from V and 0 bases from J, with 11 bases between. The CDR3 DNA is TGCGCCAGCAGCCAAGATACAGGGACGATGAACACTGAAGCTTTCTTT. Translated, it gives CASSQDTGTMNTEAFF.

This clone has just one count. This chain connects TRBV29-1 to TRBJ2-1; TRBD2 matches 9 bases. CDR1 is SQVTM, CDR2 ANQGSEA, per germline. This CDR3 spans 14 amino acids. With 6 bases clipped from V and 3 bases from J, the junction kept 6 bases outside the gene matches. The CDR3 region has the DNA TGCAGCGTCCAACTAGCGGGCTACTACAATGAGCAGTTCTTC. Its translation: CSVQLAGYYNEQFF.

CDR3 sequence: CASSPLRDTEAFF. CDR3 DNA sequence: TGTGCCAGCTCACCTCTTCGTGACACTGAAGCTTTCTTT. The chain carries TRBV18 and TRBJ1-1; D call uncertain. The CDR3 sequence is 13 residues long. The ends were cut back, 3 bases at V and 3 bases at J, with 8 bases in the middle. CDR1 and CDR2 (germline): KGHSH, LQKENI.

The chain has TRBV5-1 and TRBJ2-5; TRBD1 is a possible D gene (6 bases). Trimming removed 6 bases from V and 5 bases from J, with 17 bases in between. Germline-derived CDR1 and CDR2 are SGHRS and YFSETQ. The CDR3 is 14 amino acids. In DNA form, the CDR3 reads TGCGCCAGCAATCAGGGGCCGTCTACGGAGACCCAGTACTTC. Protein sequence: CASNQGPSTETQYF.

This clone was detected only a few times. The rearrangement links TRBV9 to TRBJ2-1; maybe TRBD2 (5 bases). In germline, CDR1 is SGDLS, CDR2 YYNGEE. V dropped 4 bases and J dropped 0 bases, with 20 bases sitting between them. The CDR3 spans 18 residues. CDR3 protein: CASSNPEREGSSYNEQFF. CDR3 DNA sequence: TGTGCCAGCAGCAACCCCGAGCGAGAGGGCAGCTCCTACAATGAGCAGTTCTTC. Complete variable domain (other parts from reference TRBV9 and TRBJ2-1): DSGVTQTPKHLITATGQRVTLRCSPRSGDLSVYWYQQSLDQGLQFLIQYYNGEERAKGNILERFSAQQFPDLHSELNLSSLELGDSALYFCASSNPEREGSSYNEQFFGPGTRLTVL.

This CDR3 reads CSAGGATNEKLFF. CDR3 nucleotide sequence: TGCAGCGCCGGGGGAGCAACTAATGAAAAACTGTTTTTT. The V and J genes are TRBV29-1 and TRBJ1-4; D may be TRBD1 (5 bases). CDR1 SQVTM and CDR2 ANQGSEA come from the germline V gene. The V and J ends lost 7 bases and 0 bases respectively, with 9 bases between them. The CDR3 extends over 13 amino acids.

The chain is built from TRBV12-3 or TRBV12-4 and TRBJ1-2; D gene ambiguous. CDR3 length: 13 residues. V gave up 6 bases and J gave up 7 bases, with 15 bases separating them. CDR3 residues: CASSSRAGFGYTF. In DNA form, the CDR3 reads TGTGCCAGCAGCTCACGAGCAGGTTTTGGCTACACCTTC.

The chain links TRBV30 to TRBJ2-3; no firm D call. Germline lookup yields CDR1 GTSNPN and CDR2 SVGIG (reference sequence). Trimming took off 5 bases at V and 6 bases at J, with 12 bases between the two ends. The CDR3 has 12 residues. As DNA, the CDR3 is TGTGCCTGGGCTCCATCCGCGGATACGCAGTATTTT. Amino acid sequence: CAWAPSADTQYF. The full variable domain, with the rest looked up from reference TRBV30 and TRBJ2-3, is SQTIHQWPATLVQPVGSPLSLECTVEGTSNPNLYWYRQAAGRGLQLLFYSVGIGQISSEVPQNLSASRPQDRQFILSSKKLLLSDSGFYLCAWAPSADTQYFGPGTRLTVL.

The chain uses TRBV9 and TRBJ2-1; TRBD1 matches at 7 bases. The CDR3 has 13 residues. V shed 7 bases and J 5 bases; nucleotides not matched to a gene: 6. Germline CDR1 and CDR2: SGDLS and YYNGEE. The CDR3 DNA follows: TGTGCCAGCGGGACAGCCTTCGACAATGAGCAGTTCTTC. This encodes CASGTAFDNEQFF.

The V gene is TRBV5-1, the J gene TRBJ2-5; the match to TRBD1 covers 10 bases. The CDR3 has 15 amino acids. J gave up 5 bases and V 4 bases, and 8 bases lay outside the gene matches. CDR1 and CDR2 from the germline V gene are SGHRS and YFSETQ. This chain's CDR3 is CASSADRGIPETQYF. CDR3 bases: TGCGCCAGCAGCGCGGACAGGGGGATACCGGAGACCCAGTACTTC.

The chain recombines TRBV9 with TRBJ1-5; D may be TRBD1 (6 bases). The CDR3 length is 15 residues. V lost 7 bases and J 2 bases, leaving 16 bases between the germline ends. In germline, CDR1 is SGDLS, CDR2 YYNGEE. The CDR3 reads CASRRGTRGNQPQHF. CDR3 DNA sequence: TGTGCCAGCCGACGAGGGACAAGGGGCAATCAGCCCCAGCATTTT.

The chain links TRBV2 to TRBJ2-3; maybe TRBD1 (6 bases). The CDR3 extends over 16 amino acids. V was clipped by 8 bases and J by 2 bases, with 20 bases between them. Looked up from germline, CDR1 is SNHLY and CDR2 is FYNNEI. The CDR3 loop is CASGASLQGITDTQYF. The CDR3 nucleotides are TGTGCCAGCGGTGCATCCCTCCAGGGGATCACAGATACGCAGTATTTT.

The V and J genes are TRBV7-2 and TRBJ1-5; D is possibly TRBD1 (6 bases). The germline V and J ends were trimmed by 7 bases and 7 bases, with 14 bases remaining between them. The CDR3 has 13 amino acids. CDR1 and CDR2 from the germline V gene are SGHTA and FQGNSA. The CDR3 DNA sequence: TGTGCCAGCATGACAGGCGTGGGCCAGCCCCAGCATTTT. Translated, it gives CASMTGVGQPQHF.